These T cell receptor beta chains were read from a single sample in a study of shared clonotypes between healthy human individuals. Profiled with immunoSEQ multiplex PCR; TCRdb holds only in-frame clones, not every one. The sample holds 2 million to 2.5 million clones, approximately 90% seen once. Sequenced input: naive CD4+ T cells from PBMCs. These receptors were obtained from a man aged 18 to 29 in good health. Some clones in this sample may be carry-over from other donors' samples. CDR3s include the opening cysteine and the closing phenylalanine or tryptophan. A D gene is named only where the DNA matches it firmly. For some rows the clone size is stated as once, few or many, or as a class when expanded; others skip it.

v_gene: TRBV5-1
d_gene: TRBD1
abundance: .
j_gene: TRBJ2-7
CDR3aa: CASSSLSQTGSEQYF
CDR3nt: TGCGCCAGCAGCTCCTTATCACAGACAGGGTCCGAGCAGTACTTC

v_gene: TRBV27
d_gene: TRBD1
abundance: once
j_gene: TRBJ2-2
CDR3aa: CASSKWTGGASGELFF
CDR3nt: TGTGCCAGCAGTAAATGGACAGGGGGCGCGTCCGGGGAGCTGTTTTTT

v_gene: TRBV6-5
d_gene: TRBD2
abundance: few
j_gene: TRBJ2-7
CDR3aa: CASSYEASGSYEQYF
CDR3nt: TGTGCCAGCAGTTACGAGGCTAGCGGGAGCTACGAGCAGTACTTC

v_gene: TRBV28
d_gene: .
abundance: .
j_gene: TRBJ1-3
CDR3aa: CASSYRSSGNTIYF
CDR3nt: TGTGCCAGCAGTTACAGGAGCTCTGGAAACACCATATATTTT

v_gene: TRBV6-5
d_gene: .
abundance: .
j_gene: TRBJ2-3
CDR3aa: CASSYGPGRTDTQYF
CDR3nt: TGTGCCAGCAGTTACGGACCCGGACGCACAGATACGCAGTATTTT

v_gene: TRBV6-1
d_gene: .
abundance: .
j_gene: TRBJ2-3
CDR3aa: CASSAPSIPDTQYF
CDR3nt: TGTGCCAGCAGTGCCCCTAGCATCCCAGATACGCAGTATTTT

v_gene: TRBV28
d_gene: TRBD2
abundance: .
j_gene: TRBJ2-1
CDR3aa: CASSFFPRQRDDNEQFF
CDR3nt: TGTGCCAGCAGTTTCTTCCCCCGCCAGCGGGACGACAATGAGCAGTTCTTC

v_gene: TRBV15
d_gene: TRBD2
abundance: .
j_gene: TRBJ2-7
CDR3aa: CATSRVPRIGGRSYEQYF
CDR3nt: TGTGCCACCAGCAGAGTCCCGCGGATTGGCGGGAGGTCCTACGAGCAGTACTTC

v_gene: TRBV28
d_gene: TRBD1
abundance: .
j_gene: TRBJ1-5
CDR3aa: CASSKAGTGGQPQHF
CDR3nt: TGTGCCAGCAGTAAAGCCGGGACAGGGGGTCAGCCCCAGCATTTT

v_gene: TRBV7-2
d_gene: .
abundance: .
j_gene: TRBJ2-5
CDR3aa: CASSPTFGETQYF
CDR3nt: TGTGCCAGCAGCCCAACCTTTGGTGAGACCCAGTACTTC